These 29 T cell receptor beta chains share one sample of origin, sequenced in a study of Graves' ophthalmopathy and Graves' hyperthyroidism. RNA transcripts served as template for amplifying TCR beta CDR3 sequences. HTBI primers were used in a first-round RT-PCR, which preceded a second-round multiplex PCR. TCRdb reprocessed the multiplex PCR reads via MiXCR and lists one record per CDR3 protein. The table shows 300,000 or so distinct CDR3 sequences, with roughly 15% occurring only once. The specimen sequenced was peripheral blood. The receptors here all came from an adult man with Graves' ophthalmopathy.

This clonotype appeared a few times. This chain connects TRBV5-1 to TRBJ2-7; TRBD2 agrees at 8 bases. V shed 4 bases and J 11 bases; nucleotides not matched to a gene: 11. CDR1 and CDR2 (germline): SGHRS, YFSETQ. The CDR3 spans 13 residues. CDR3 residues: CASSPDGGGSKYF. The CDR3 DNA follows: TGCGCCAGCAGCCCAGACGGGGGGGGCTCGAAGTACTTC.

This clonotype was seen many times. The rearrangement uses TRBV12-3 or TRBV12-4 and TRBJ1-1; tentative D call: TRBD1 (6 bases). Trimming shortened V by 2 bases and J by 7 bases, and 20 bases separated the two germline ends. The CDR3 contains 16 residues. The CDR3 DNA sequence: TGTGCCAGCAGTTTAAACACGCACAGGGTCGGAGGTGAAGCTTTCTTT. Protein: CASSLNTHRVGGEAFF.

This clonotype was counted ten times or more. The chain has TRBV9 and TRBJ1-1; D possibly corresponds to TRBD1 (5 bases). This CDR3 has 13 residues. Looked up from germline, CDR1 is SGDLS and CDR2 is YYNGEE. V dropped 0 bases and J dropped 4 bases, with 7 bases sitting between them. CDR3 sequence reads: CASSVGGTTEAFF. The CDR3 DNA is TGTGCCAGCAGCGTAGGGGGGACCACTGAAGCTTTCTTT.

This clonotype was detected ten times or more. The genes are TRBV30 and TRBJ1-5, with a tentative D call TRBD1 (5 bases). The CDR3 length is 15 residues. The germline V gene has CDR1 GTSNPN and CDR2 SVGIG (reference sequence). The CDR3 loop is CARRVLGRSNQPQHF. The DNA of the CDR3 is TGTGCACGGAGGGTGTTGGGGCGCAGCAATCAGCCCCAGCATTTT.

This clonotype was detected many times. This may stem from a read error, because a much larger clone lies one nucleotide away. This chain joins TRBV11-2 and TRBJ1-5; D is perhaps TRBD1 (5 bases). This CDR3 contains 19 residues. Germline V gives CDR1 SGHAT, CDR2 FQNNGV. CDR3 in amino acids: CVSSLDPVRGRYSNQPQHF. The CDR3 bases are TGTGTCAGCAGCTTAGACCCGGTGAGGGGCCGGTATAGCAATCAGCCCCAGCATTTT.

At least ten counts were recorded for this clonotype. The chain couples TRBV29-1 to TRBJ1-1; TRBD1 is a possible D gene (5 bases). The CDR3 is 12 residues long. V shed 6 bases and J shed 3 bases, with 11 bases lying between them. Germline CDR1 reads SQVTM; CDR2 reads ANQGSEA. The CDR3 protein is CSVRTGDTEAFF. The DNA of the CDR3 is TGCAGCGTCCGGACGGGGGACACTGAAGCTTTCTTT.

At least ten counts were recorded for this clonotype. The chain links TRBV20-1 to TRBJ2-5; 10 bases line up with TRBD2. After removal of 5 bases from V and 5 bases from J, the junction contained 8 bases not matched to a gene. Germline V CDR1 and CDR2: DFQATT, SNEGSKA (reference sequence). This CDR3 region has 14 residues. In DNA form, the CDR3 reads TGCAGTGCTTCAACTAGCGGGACAGATGAGACCCAGTACTTC. Translated, it gives CSASTSGTDETQYF.

This clonotype was recorded at least ten times. This chain joins TRBV28 and TRBJ2-7; TRBD1 agrees at 7 bases. V was clipped by 5 bases and J by 6 bases; unmatched bases: 4. The CDR3 sequence is 12 residues long. Germline V gene data show CDR1 as MDHEN and CDR2 as SYDVKM. In DNA form, the CDR3 reads TGTGCCAGCAGTCCAGGGACAGCCGAGCAGTACTTC. Protein product: CASSPGTAEQYF.

This clonotype was seen many times. The CDR3 is CASSSDRASSEAFF. The CDR3 bases are TGTGCCAGCAGCTCGGACAGGGCCTCCTCTGAAGCTTTCTTT. The chain joins TRBV6-5 to TRBJ1-1; 8 nucleotides match TRBD1. The V gene's germline CDR1 is MNHEY and CDR2 SVGAGI. The CDR3 is 14 amino acids. Unmatched junction bases numbered 9, after V lost 6 bases and J lost 6 bases.

This clonotype showed up many times. The chain links TRBV11-2 to TRBJ2-7, with 7 bases that match TRBD2. Germline CDR1 reads SGHAT; CDR2 reads FQNNGV. This CDR3 has 14 residues. Germline trimming cut 3 bases from V and 2 bases from J; bases unmatched to any gene: 4. The CDR3 DNA reads as TGTGCCAGCAGCTTCGAGCGGGGCACCTACGAGCAGTACTTC. It codes for CASSFERGTYEQYF.

This clonotype was observed at least ten times. The V gene is TRBV20-1, the J gene TRBJ1-2; D is uncertain. Trimming removed 6 bases at V and 5 bases at J, with 13 bases between. This CDR3 has 12 residues. Germline lookup yields CDR1 DFQATT and CDR2 SNEGSKA (reference sequence). CDR3 loop: CSATGRSYGYTF. CDR3 nucleotides: TGCAGTGCCACTGGGAGGTCATATGGCTACACCTTC.

This clonotype was picked up many times. The chain employs TRBV7-8 and TRBJ1-6; maybe TRBD1 (6 bases). The CDR3 spans 16 residues. CDR1 and CDR2 from the germline V gene are SGHVS and FQNEAQ. Trimming took off 1 base at V and 5 bases at J, with 12 bases between the two ends. The CDR3 protein is CASSLVRGGHNSPLHF. CDR3 sequence (DNA): TGTGCCAGCAGCTTAGTCCGGGGGGGCCATAATTCACCCCTCCACTTT. Drawing the rest from reference TRBV7-8 and TRBJ1-6, the complete variable domain is GAGVSQSPRYKVAKRGQDVALRCDPISGHVSLFWYQQALGQGPEFLTYFQNEAQLDKSGLPSDRFFAERPEGSVSTLKIQRTQQEDSAVYLCASSLVRGGHNSPLHFGNGTRLTVT.

This clonotype was counted ten times or more. The V call is TRBV6-1, the J call TRBJ1-5, with D maybe TRBD1 (6 bases). The V end lost 0 bases, the J end lost 3 bases, and 12 bases lay between the germline ends. Looked up from germline, CDR1 is MNHNS and CDR2 is SASEGT. This CDR3 comprises 16 residues. This CDR3 reads CASSEAQQGDNQPQHF. In nucleotides, the CDR3 is TGTGCCAGCAGTGAAGCCCAACAGGGTGACAATCAGCCCCAGCATTTT.

This clonotype was seen repeatedly, ten times or more. The J gene is TRBJ1-5, the V gene TRBV6-1, with a weak D call TRBD1 (6 bases). CDR3 length: 15 amino acids. Trimming took off 4 bases at V and 1 base at J, with 11 bases between the two ends. Germline V lookup: CDR1 MNHNS, CDR2 SASEGT. The CDR3 region has the DNA TGTGCCAGCAGTGGACAGGATTCAAGCAATCAGCCCCAGCATTTT. Translated: CASSGQDSSNQPQHF.

Many counts were recorded for this clonotype. The rearrangement joins TRBV6-5 to TRBJ1-2, with D possibly matching TRBD1 (6 bases). The CDR3 length is 14 residues. CDR1 and CDR2 from the germline V gene are MNHEY and SVGAGI. V lost 2 bases and J 2 bases, leaving 9 bases between the germline ends. CDR3 sequence (DNA): TGTGCCAGCAGTTACGACAGGACGAACTATGGCTACACCTTC. Translated, it gives CASSYDRTNYGYTF.

In this sample, this clonotype turned up many times. The chain recombines TRBV5-1 with TRBJ1-5; D remains unclear. The V end was cut by 0 bases, the J end by 7 bases, with 14 bases between. Germline V gene sequence: CDR1 SGHRS, CDR2 YFSETQ. The CDR3 extends over 15 amino acids. The DNA of the CDR3 is TGCGCCAGCAGCTTGGGAGGGTCTGGAGTACAGCCCCAGCATTTT. Protein product: CASSLGGSGVQPQHF.

Many counts were recorded for this clonotype. The chain is built from TRBV5-6 and TRBJ1-1; the D gene is possibly TRBD1 (6 bases). Between the trimmed V and J ends, which lost 4 bases and 3 bases, there was a span of 16 bases. This CDR3 contains 15 residues. From germline, CDR1 is SGHDT and CDR2 YYEEEE. The CDR3 sequence is CASSHPVRGYTEAFF. The CDR3 DNA reads TGTGCCAGCAGCCACCCAGTCAGGGGATACACTGAAGCTTTCTTT.

The sample holds many counts of this clonotype. V usage is TRBV6-1 and J usage is TRBJ2-2; the match to TRBD2 covers 8 bases. The ends lost 6 bases at V and 0 bases at J; junction bases unmatched: 6. The germline gives CDR1 MNHNS, CDR2 SASEGT. The CDR3 is made up of 16 amino acids. The CDR3: CASRNGAGANTGELFF. In DNA form, the CDR3 reads TGTGCCAGCAGAAACGGAGCGGGAGCGAACACCGGGGAGCTGTTTTTT.

This rearrangement joins TRBV6-1 to TRBJ2-5; perhaps D is TRBD1 or TRBD2 (5 bases each). Germline V gene sequence: CDR1 MNHNS, CDR2 SASEGT. Trimming stripped 6 bases from V and 3 bases from J, with 17 bases between. The CDR3 extends over 15 amino acids. CDR3: CASRPRWGTEETQYF. The CDR3 DNA follows: TGTGCCAGCAGACCTCGTTGGGGGACGGAAGAGACCCAGTACTTC.

This clonotype has ten or more counts. CDR3 amino acids: CAAQNLASETIIAKNIQYF. The CDR3 DNA reads as TGTGCCGCACAAAATCTGGCTAGCGAGACGATTATAGCCAAAAACATTCAGTACTTC. The V call is TRBV6-4, the J call TRBJ2-4, with D possibly being TRBD2 (6 bases). Looked up from germline, CDR1 is MRHNA and CDR2 is SNTAGT. This CDR3 has 19 amino acids. The V end was cut by 11 bases, the J end by 0 bases, with 29 bases between.

This clonotype was counted ten times or more. CDR3: CAWSEAGMRTEAFF. As DNA, the CDR3 is TGTGCCTGGAGTGAGGCAGGGATGAGGACTGAAGCTTTCTTT. The chain joins TRBV30 to TRBJ1-1; possible D gene TRBD1, 5 bases. The CDR3 has 14 residues. V was cut by 1 base and J by 5 bases, with 14 bases left in between. CDR1 and CDR2 (germline): GTSNPN, SVGIG (reference sequence).

V is TRBV6-2 or TRBV6-3 and J is TRBJ2-4, with D tentatively TRBD2 (6 bases). Germline CDR1 MNHEY, CDR2 SVGEGT. The CDR3 spans 13 residues. The V end lost 2 bases, the J end lost 9 bases, and 11 bases lay between the germline ends. Here the CDR3 DNA reads TGTGCCAGCAGTTACCCGACCGGGGGCATTCAGTACTTC. Its translation is CASSYPTGGIQYF.

This clonotype was found many times. CDR3 coding DNA: TGTGCCAGCAGTGAAGCCCCGGGACATCTCTACGAGCAGTACTTC. It is translated as CASSEAPGHLYEQYF. The V and J genes are TRBV6-1 and TRBJ2-7; the D gene is possibly TRBD1 (6 bases). Germline CDR1 and CDR2: MNHNS and SASEGT. Trimming shortened V by 0 bases and J by 3 bases, and 12 bases separated the two germline ends. The CDR3 sequence is 15 residues long.

At least ten counts were recorded for this clonotype. This chain connects TRBV20-1 to TRBJ1-3; D is unresolved. The V and J ends lost 7 bases and 7 bases respectively, with 11 bases between them. Looked up from germline, CDR1 is DFQATT and CDR2 is SNEGSKA (reference sequence). The CDR3 loop spans 11 amino acids. This chain's CDR3 is CSGERENTIYF. Here the CDR3 DNA reads TGCAGTGGGGAAAGGGAGAACACCATATATTTT.

This clonotype was seen ten or more times. The chain employs TRBV6-5 and TRBJ1-5; 7 bases are shared with TRBD1. Trimming took 8 bases from V and 4 from J; bases not matched to a gene: 5. CDR1 is MNHEY and CDR2 is SVGAGI in the germline V gene. There are 13 residues in the CDR3. In nucleotides, the CDR3 is TGTGCCAGCTCGGTGACAGGGAATCAGCCCCAGCATTTT. Translating it yields CASSVTGNQPQHF.

This clonotype was picked up a small number of times. This chain links TRBV7-8 with TRBJ2-6; D call uncertain. The CDR3 is made up of 16 amino acids. Trimming cost V 0 bases and J 0 bases, with 6 bases left between them. Germline CDR1 reads SGHVS; CDR2 reads FQNEAQ. The DNA of the CDR3 is TGTGCCAGCAGCTTAGCGCGACGCTCTGGGGCCAACGTCCTGACTTTC. It yields the protein CASSLARRSGANVLTF.

The chain is built from TRBV19 and TRBJ2-5; the match to TRBD2 covers 12 bases. V shed 4 bases, J shed 1 base, and the junction held 4 bases outside the gene matches. CDR3 length: 16 residues. Germline loops: CDR1 LNHDA, CDR2 SQIVND (reference sequence). CDR3 sequence (DNA): TGTGCCAGTAGTAGACTAGCGGGAGTTCTCCAAGAGACCCAGTACTTC. It is translated as CASSRLAGVLQETQYF.

V and J are TRBV6-1 and TRBJ1-2, with D unresolved. The CDR3 length is 12 residues. Germline V gives CDR1 MNHNS, CDR2 SASEGT. Trimming left V 6 bases short and J 7 bases short, with 12 bases between. The CDR3 sequence: CASSQWGGGYTF. The DNA for the CDR3 is TGTGCCAGCAGCCAGTGGGGTGGTGGCTACACCTTC.

This clonotype occurred many times. A much larger clone is a single base away; this may be a read error. The rearrangement joins TRBV6-2 or TRBV6-3 to TRBJ1-1; D might be TRBD1 (6 bases). V lost 4 bases and J 1 base, leaving 7 bases between the germline ends. CDR1 is MNHEY and CDR2 is SVGEGT in the germline V gene. This CDR3 spans 13 amino acids. CDR3 sequence: CASSFRGNTEAFF. In nucleotides, the CDR3 is TGTGCCAGCAGTTTCAGGGGGAACACTGAAGCTTTCTTT.